These 19 T cell receptor beta chains were sequenced from one sample in a study of PD-1 blockade in classical Hodgkin lymphoma. Method: immunoSEQ multiplex PCR; TCRdb's copy keeps in-frame clones and lacks some. The data hold 6,000 to 7,000 clones, with 60% observed a single time. As to time point: cycle 4 day 1 (C4D1), after more than five weeks of nivolumab. All the patients suffered relapse after autologous stem cell transplantation, and brentuximab vedotin exposure differed. Isolation of CD8+ T cells from thawed PBMCs used magnetic negative selection. Sequenced material: CD8+ T cells from blood, taken before the fourth cycle of nivolumab. The receptors were sampled from a human donor with classical Hodgkin lymphoma.

This rearrangement joins TRBV19 to TRBJ2-1; 8 bases align to TRBD2. CDR1 is LNHDA and CDR2 is SQIVND in the germline V gene (reference sequence). Trimming at V came to 10 bases and at J to 3 bases, leaving 5 bases not matched to a gene. The CDR3 runs 13 residues. Written as DNA, the CDR3 is TGTGCCATTTCGACTAGCGTCTACAATGAGCAGTTCTTC. Translated, it gives CAISTSVYNEQFF.

The CDR3 sequence is CASSYDLGQQAFF. The CDR3 DNA reads TGTGCCAGCAGTTACGACCTAGGGCAGCAAGCTTTCTTT. The chain employs TRBV6-5 and TRBJ1-1; D not resolved. Germline V CDR1 and CDR2: MNHEY, SVGAGI. Deletions cut 2 bases from V and 9 bases from J, with 13 bases between. The CDR3 is 13 amino acids.

V usage is TRBV7-2 and J usage is TRBJ2-3, with 8 positions matching TRBD2. V lost 3 bases to trimming and J lost 1 base; unmatched junction nucleotides: 3. Germline V gives CDR1 SGHTA, CDR2 FQGNSA. The CDR3 sequence is 15 residues long. The CDR3 DNA is TGTGCCAGCAGCTTTAGCGGGATCCGCACAGATACGCAGTATTTT. Its translation: CASSFSGIRTDTQYF.

This clone counts as medium-sized. The rearrangement links TRBV5-5 to TRBJ1-1; 8 bases are shared with TRBD1. V gave up 0 bases and J gave up 2 bases; unmatched junction bases: 0. Germline loops: CDR1 SGHKS, CDR2 YYEKEE (reference sequence). This CDR3 comprises 14 residues. The CDR3 sequence is CASSLAGGNTEAFF. The CDR3 DNA is TGTGCCAGCAGCTTGGCAGGGGGCAACACTGAAGCTTTCTTT.

By its share, this clone is medium-sized. V and J are TRBV5-1 and TRBJ1-1; D is undetermined. The germline CDR1 and CDR2 sequences are SGHRS and YFSETQ. V was cut by 0 bases and J by 0 bases, with 3 bases left in between. This CDR3 is 13 amino acids long. The CDR3 is CASSLAVNTEAFF. The DNA for the CDR3 is TGCGCCAGCAGCTTGGCCGTGAACACTGAAGCTTTCTTT.

The chain carries TRBV28 and TRBJ2-1, with D perhaps matching TRBD1 or TRBD2 (5 bases each). Trimming stripped 2 bases from V and 9 bases from J, with 8 bases between. Germline V lookup: CDR1 MDHEN, CDR2 SYDVKM. The CDR3 runs to 12 residues. The CDR3 DNA follows: TGTGCCAGCAGTTTAGACGGGACTGAGCAGTTCTTC. Translating it yields CASSLDGTEQFF.

Note on this clone: This sequence is one base from a far larger clone and is likely a read error. Other nucleotide sequences in the sample specify the same CDR3. The chain joins TRBV4-1 to TRBJ2-7; 7 nucleotides agree with TRBD1. The CDR3 sequence is 14 residues long. With V trimmed by 4 bases and J by 5 bases, 8 bases remained unmatched. CDR1 MGHRA and CDR2 YSYEKL come from the germline V gene. The CDR3 DNA sequence: TGCGCCAGCAGCCCGGCGCAGGGGGACCACGAGCAGTACTTC. It translates to CASSPAQGDHEQYF.

Remarks on this clone: One end of the junction is discordant with germline, which a read error may explain. This rearrangement joins TRBV6-1 to TRBJ1-5; 9 bases match TRBD1. Per germline, CDR1 MNHNS and CDR2 SASEGT. The CDR3 runs 16 residues. CDR3 residues: CAISDLDRGENQPQHF. CDR3 in DNA: TGTGCCATCAGTGACCTCGACAGGGGGGAGAATCAGCCCCAGCATTTT.

This clone appeared a few times. V and J are TRBV11-2 and TRBJ1-1, with 9 bases aligning to TRBD1. Germline V CDR1 and CDR2: SGHAT, FQNNGV. The CDR3 covers 19 residues. After removal of 5 bases from V and 2 bases from J, the junction contained 18 bases not matched to a gene. The CDR3 DNA sequence: TGTGCCAGCAGCCCATACCCCCACATGACAGGGGGGAAAAACACTGAAGCTTTCTTT. It translates to CASSPYPHMTGGKNTEAFF.

CDR3 protein: CASSLPSSGEADTQYF. In DNA form, the CDR3 reads TGTGCCAGCAGTTTACCCTCTAGCGGGGAGGCAGATACGCAGTATTTT. The rearrangement uses TRBV27 and TRBJ2-3; 9 bases line up with TRBD2. The CDR3 extends over 16 amino acids. The junction had 7 bases not matched to a gene; V was cut back by 2 bases and J by 4 bases. Per the germline V gene, CDR1 is MNHEY and CDR2 is SMNVEV (reference sequence).

CDR3 sequence reads: CASSPSGTLQETQYF. CDR3 bases: TGTGCCAGCAGCCCCTCAGGGACCTTACAAGAGACCCAGTACTTC. This sequence joins TRBV7-9 and TRBJ2-5; either TRBD1 or TRBD2 may supply D (5 bases each). Germline V gene sequence: CDR1 SEHNR, CDR2 FQNEAQ (reference sequence). CDR3 length: 15 amino acids. V gave up 5 bases and J gave up 2 bases, with 15 bases separating them. Looking up the rest from reference TRBV7-9 and TRBJ2-5 gives the full variable domain: DTGVSQNPRHKITKRGQNVTFRCDPISEHNRLYWYRQTLGQGPEFLTYFQNEAQLEKSRLLSDRFSAERPKGSFSTLEIQRTEQGDSAMYLCASSPSGTLQETQYFGPGTRLLVL.

The rearrangement uses TRBV11-2 and TRBJ1-1, with 8 bases fitting TRBD1. After removal of 4 bases from V and 5 bases from J, the junction contained 12 bases not matched to a gene. The CDR3 extends over 16 amino acids. Germline V gene lookup returns CDR1 SGHAT and CDR2 FQNNGV. The CDR3 protein is CASSYRQGTLGTEAFF. The CDR3 DNA sequence: TGTGCCAGCAGCTACCGACAGGGGACCTTGGGGACTGAAGCTTTCTTT.

This clone is judged medium-sized. V is TRBV18 and J is TRBJ2-1; D unclear. Trimming cost V 3 bases and J 9 bases, with 9 bases left between them. Germline V gives CDR1 KGHSH, CDR2 LQKENI. The CDR3 extends over 12 amino acids. In DNA form, the CDR3 reads TGTGCCAGCTCACCCCTTGAAGTTGAGCAGTTCTTC. Its translation: CASSPLEVEQFF.

V usage is TRBV19 and J usage is TRBJ2-3; D possibly corresponds to TRBD1 (5 bases). Deletions cut 2 bases from V and 2 bases from J, with 17 bases between. This CDR3 region has 17 residues. In germline, CDR1 is LNHDA, CDR2 SQIVND (reference sequence). For the CDR3, the DNA is TGTGCCAGTAGTATAATCGGAAGGGGCGAACTCACAGATACGCAGTATTTT. Protein sequence: CASSIIGRGELTDTQYF.

The chain recombines TRBV7-2 with TRBJ1-4; the match to TRBD1 covers 7 bases. Trimming took 0 bases from V and 5 from J; bases not matched to a gene: 12. Germline CDR1 is SGHTA and CDR2 is FQGNSA. The CDR3 totals 18 residues. The CDR3 nucleotides are TGTGCCAGCAGCTTAGCTCCCGGGACAGCGTCCCTGAATGAAAAACTGTTTTTT. It codes for CASSLAPGTASLNEKLFF.

The table lists this clone with a count of one. CDR3 nucleotide sequence: TGTGCCAGCGCCCTCTTGGTGAACACTGAAGCTTTCTTT. Amino acids: CASALLVNTEAFF. V and J are TRBV27 and TRBJ1-1; D is undetermined. V was cut by 8 bases and J by 0 bases, with 10 bases left in between. This CDR3 spans 13 amino acids. Germline V gene data show CDR1 as MNHEY and CDR2 as SMNVEV (reference sequence).

The chain uses TRBV28 and TRBJ2-1; the match to TRBD2 covers 9 bases. This CDR3 is built from 16 residues. Germline-derived CDR1 and CDR2 are MDHEN and SYDVKM. J was trimmed by 4 bases and V by 3 bases; bases with no gene match: 7. CDR3 sequence reads: CASSFGGRDAYNEQFF. The CDR3 bases are TGTGCCAGCAGTTTTGGCGGGAGGGATGCGTACAATGAGCAGTTCTTC. Looking up the rest from reference TRBV28 and TRBJ2-1 gives the full variable domain: DVKVTQSSRYLVKRTGEKVFLECVQDMDHENMFWYRQDPGLGLRLIYFSYDVKMKEKGDIPEGYSVSREKKERFSLILESASTNQTSMYLCASSFGGRDAYNEQFFGPGTRLTVL.

By proportion, this clone is medium-sized. The chain combines TRBV9 with TRBJ1-2; no reliable D call. This CDR3 comprises 14 residues. The germline V and J ends were trimmed by 2 bases and 5 bases, with 13 bases remaining between them. Germline loops: CDR1 SGDLS, CDR2 YYNGEE. CDR3 sequence reads: CASSVETFGYGYTF. The CDR3 DNA reads TGTGCCAGCAGCGTGGAGACCTTCGGATATGGCTACACCTTC.

This clone was counted a few times. J is TRBJ2-7 and V is TRBV21-1; the table's D call TRBD2 went unverified against the DNA. TRBV21-1 has pseudogene status. The CDR3 is made up of 13 amino acids. The CDR3 protein is CASSKYRPGRGYF. As DNA, the CDR3 is TGTGCCAGCAGCAAATATCGACCAGGACGGGGATACTTC.